This T cell receptor beta chain was profiled in a study of T cells in Graves' hyperthyroidism and ophthalmopathy (dated by TCRdb to between 2018 and 2021). Regarding the study in general: A discovery cohort of about 95 patients, about 44 with Graves' ophthalmopathy and under 60 with stable Graves' hyperthyroidism, was used to find distinguishing TCR V-J signatures. An independent validation cohort of around 19 hyperthyroidism patients and about 16 patients who later progressed to ophthalmopathy tested prospective prediction of ophthalmopathy. The 100 discovery patients were randomly split 7:3 into training and test sets. The study also compared thyroid tissue and blood T-cell repertoires from 5 to 7 Graves' hyperthyroidism patients. After sampling, hyperthyroidism patients received methimazole starting at 30 mg daily, and ophthalmopathy patients received high-dose intravenous methylprednisolone. The paper reports TCR Vbeta CDR3 sequencing of roughly 140 peripheral blood samples: over 40 ophthalmopathy, fewer than 80 hyperthyroidism and approximately 17 progressor patients.

The CDR3 spans 14 residues, from the cysteine through the phenylalanine. The only DNA kept is the CDR3, 42 bases in frame from the first base. V and J are truncated by 3 bases and 6 bases respectively, leaving an intervening sequence of 15 bases. The germline V gene encodes CDR1 MNHEY and CDR2 SVGAGI. This clonotype showed up just a few times. The antigen this receptor binds is unknown. Base-call qualities are not available, and no considerably larger clone is one nucleotide away. Graves' hyperthyroidism was defined as stable when no progression to ophthalmopathy occurred over 18 months of follow-up. Hyperthyroidism patients were newly diagnosed, with disease duration under 2 months, and aged 18 to 65 years. The study excluded patients with uncontrolled infections, other autoimmune diseases, pregnancy or lactation. Diagnoses were based on clinical symptoms, serum thyroxine and TRAb, thyroid ultrasound and orbital computed tomography. Total RNA was extracted using Trizol reagent, and RNA quality was assessed on an Agilent 2100 Bioanalyzer.

Amplification of TCR beta CDR3 regions was carried out from RNA transcripts. The TCR CDR3 was subjected to a first round of RT-PCR using the HTBI primer set and the Qiagen OneStep RT-PCR kit. The libraries were constructed in a second round of multiplex PCR and then size-selected and purified. Paired-end sequencing of the libraries was performed with 100 bp reads on an Illumina HiSeq2000. Under the source paper's analysis protocol: SOAPnuke was used to process the raw data, with reads discarded if the reads contained adapters or uncalled bases, had a mean Phred below 15, or lacked an exact constant-primer or identifier match. COPE v1.2.5 was used to merge high-quality paired reads, and clonotypes were defined as unique nucleotide sequences. Clonotypes were aligned to IMGT TRBV, TRBD and TRBJ reference segments using MiTCR v1.1. Analysis was restricted to V-J combinations with a frequency above 0.0001, which covered 98% to 99.2% of repertoires. The TCS score was defined as F50 (clonal expansion) divided by E x V (chaos), with BLOSUM62-based TCRdist calculated between CDR3 peptides within each V-J. Welch's t-statistics and random forest reduced 500 to 650 V-J features to 13, which were used in a naive Bayes classifier (R e1071). The public sequencing data were trimmed at Q25 with fastp and processed into clonotypes with MiXCR by TCRdb, which kept only in-frame beta chains. Identical CDR3 protein sequences are pooled into one entry, listed with their most common genes and DNA. The V and J calls shown here were made by TCRdb, not taken from the authors' results. In all, the sample holds approximately 590,000 distinct CDR3 sequences, and around 42% of those were seen once. Together, the top ten hold just over 8% of the sample.

General conclusions and limits of the study: During validation, the model predicted progression to ophthalmopathy a median of about 6.3 months ahead of onset, with more than 55% sensitivity and around 72% specificity. Ophthalmopathy was separated from stable hyperthyroidism by a 13 V-J signature model, with approximately 90% sensitivity and 81% to 82% specificity obtained in cross-validation and 80%/75% obtained in testing. Most expanded thyroid clonotypes (frequency above 0.001) were also detected in blood, a finding suggesting that blood repertoires may reflect thyroid immune responses. No statistical method was used to set the sample size in advance, and investigators knew the group allocation.

The chain uses TRBV6-5 and TRBJ2-7; the D gene identity is not certain. Sequenced: peripheral blood or thyroid tissue (not recorded which). This TCR came from a woman between 18 and 29 years old with Graves' hyperthyroidism. Donor details come from another sample of the same person, matched by shared clones. The base sequence is TGTGCCAGCAGTTATGACGGGCCCACGGGCGAGCAGTACTTC. It translates as CASSYDGPTGEQYF.